This TCR beta chain was observed in a study of T cell responses to AZD1222 COVID-19 vaccine. Study summary: Doses given second, at about 4 or about 12 weeks, were pooled. Study results and caveats: Recipients of two AZD1222 doses showed rising Spike-specific TCR breadth and depth.

Details on this clone: Its target is unknown.

V was pared by 5 bases and J by 3 bases, with 13 bases between. The CDR3 totals 15 residues. Germline V gene data show CDR1 as SGHTA and CDR2 as FQGTGA. Here immunoSEQ multiplex PCR was the method, and the copy in TCRdb shows in-frame clones only, minus some. The sample contains over 100,000 clones, about nine tenths of which appear only once. The material was peripheral blood, obtained on day 0 of AZD1222 vaccination. The chain recombines TRBV7-3 with TRBJ2-2; TRBD1 is a possible D gene (5 bases). The TCR originated in an adult in good health. In nucleotides, the CDR3 is TGTGCCAGCAGCCCCGACAGTCAATACACCGGGGAGCTGTTTTTT. This codes for CASSPDSQYTGELFF.